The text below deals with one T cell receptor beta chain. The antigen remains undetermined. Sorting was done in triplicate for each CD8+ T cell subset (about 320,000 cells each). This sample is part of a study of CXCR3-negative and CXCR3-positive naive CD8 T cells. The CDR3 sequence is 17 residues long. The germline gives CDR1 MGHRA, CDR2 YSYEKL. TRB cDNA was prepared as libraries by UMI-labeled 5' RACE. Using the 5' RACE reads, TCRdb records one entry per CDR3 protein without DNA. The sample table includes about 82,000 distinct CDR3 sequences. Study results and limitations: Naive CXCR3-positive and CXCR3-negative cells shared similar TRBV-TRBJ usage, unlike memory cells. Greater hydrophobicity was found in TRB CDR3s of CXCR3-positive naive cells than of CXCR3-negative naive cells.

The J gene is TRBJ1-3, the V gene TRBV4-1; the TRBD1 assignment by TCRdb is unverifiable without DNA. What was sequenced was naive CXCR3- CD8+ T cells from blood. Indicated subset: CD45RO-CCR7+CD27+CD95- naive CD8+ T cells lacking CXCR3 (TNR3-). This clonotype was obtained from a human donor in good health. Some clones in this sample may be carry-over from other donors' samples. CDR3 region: CASSQDGQKLSGNTIYF.